Described below is a single T cell receptor beta chain sequence and its context. This specimen belongs to a study of blood T cell repertoires in COVID-19. Overall study context: The cDNA or gDNA used as material had been derived from T cells, B-cell-depleted T cells, or PBMCs.

The table came from immunoSEQ multiplex PCR; TCRdb's copy has only in-frame clones and leaves some out. The table records roughly 38,000 clones, roughly 70% of them present only once. The CDR3 totals 15 residues. Germline values: CDR1 KGHSH, CDR2 LQKENI. Deletions cut 3 bases from V and 0 bases from J, with 9 bases between. The chain is built from TRBV18 and TRBJ1-3; no definite D call. The TCR comes from an older man with COVID-19, enrolled during active disease. Sequenced input: peripheral blood. The CDR3 region has the DNA TGTGCCAGCTCACCTCTGGGCCTCTCTGGAAACACCATATATTTT. Protein product: CASSPLGLSGNTIYF.